This entry concerns a single T cell receptor (beta chain). Its antigen is unidentified. The treatment is: oral pan-JAK inhibitor, 5-10 mg twice daily. This entry belongs to a study of CD8+ T cells in alopecia areata. The study, taken as a whole, reports: Scalp and blood samples kept many expanded lesional clones throughout tofacitinib.

cDNA prepared by RNA extraction and subsequent reverse transcription served as the template for sequencing. Profiling relied on immunoSEQ multiplex PCR, and the TCRdb table lists in-frame clones only, not all of them. The repertoire consists of some 170,000 clones, with roughly 50% occurring once and the leading ten covering roughly 17%. The TCR was taken from a human donor with alopecia areata. Sequencing was performed on CD4+ T cells sorted from blood, taken at week 56, from a patient treated with tofacitinib.

In nucleotides, the CDR3 is TGTGCCAGCAGTCTGGGTGGGGCGAACACTGAAGCTTTCTTT. Amino acid sequence: CASSLGGANTEAFF. The chain combines TRBV6-5 with TRBJ1-1, with D tentatively TRBD1 (5 bases). V was pared by 5 bases and J by 1 base, with 11 bases between. The germline gives CDR1 MNHEY, CDR2 SVGAGI. This CDR3 region has 14 residues.